This T cell receptor (beta chain) originates from a study of CD4 T cells in relation to SARS-CoV-2 and coronaviruses. CD4+ T cells from unexposed donors were obtained before the COVID-19 pandemic (2011-2018). CD4+ T cells were isolated from the cells after 10 days of culture. The data were produced by immunoSEQ multiplex PCR, yet TCRdb's version contains in-frame clones alone and is incomplete. This repertoire shows 20,000 to 25,000 clones, 76% found once; its top ten account for 17%. Worth noting for this clone: As yet, its antigen is unknown.

Germline-derived CDR1 and CDR2 are SGHAT and FQNNGV. The J segment lost 3 bases and the V segment lost 6 bases, leaving 10 bases of the junction unmatched. The CDR3 contains 16 residues. The sequence was collected from a human donor in good health. This sequence joins TRBV11-2 and TRBJ1-2; 10 bases are a match to TRBD1. The sample consisted of CD4+ T cells from PBMCs, cultured in vitro. CDR3: CASRPNRDRGDYGYTF. The CDR3 DNA sequence: TGTGCCAGCAGACCGAACCGGGACAGGGGCGACTATGGCTACACCTTC. Looking up the rest from reference TRBV11-2 and TRBJ1-2 gives the full variable domain: EAGVAQSPRYKIIEKRQSVAFWCNPISGHATLYWYQQILGQGPKLLIQFQNNGVVDDSQLPKDRFSAERLKGVDSTLKIQPAKLEDSAVYLCASRPNRDRGDYGYTFGSGTRLTVV.